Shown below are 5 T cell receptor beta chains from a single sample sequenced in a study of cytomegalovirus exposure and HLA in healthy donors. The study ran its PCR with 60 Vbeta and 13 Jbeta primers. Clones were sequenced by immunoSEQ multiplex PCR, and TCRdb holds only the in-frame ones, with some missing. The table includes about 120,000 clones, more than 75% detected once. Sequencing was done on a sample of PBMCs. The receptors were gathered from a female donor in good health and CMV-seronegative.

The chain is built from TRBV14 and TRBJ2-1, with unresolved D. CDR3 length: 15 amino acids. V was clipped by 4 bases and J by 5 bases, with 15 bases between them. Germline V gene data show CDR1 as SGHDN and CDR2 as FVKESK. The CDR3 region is CASSRSVYPHNEQFF. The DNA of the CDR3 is TGTGCCAGCAGCCGTAGTGTATACCCCCACAATGAGCAGTTCTTC.

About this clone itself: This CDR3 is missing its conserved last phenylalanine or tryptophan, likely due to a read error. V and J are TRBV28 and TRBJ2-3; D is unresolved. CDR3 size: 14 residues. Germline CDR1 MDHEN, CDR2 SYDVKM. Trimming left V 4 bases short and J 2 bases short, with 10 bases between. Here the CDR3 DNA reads TGTGCCAGCAGTTATTTCGGAAACACAGATACGCAGTATTCT. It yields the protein CASSYFGNTDTQYS.

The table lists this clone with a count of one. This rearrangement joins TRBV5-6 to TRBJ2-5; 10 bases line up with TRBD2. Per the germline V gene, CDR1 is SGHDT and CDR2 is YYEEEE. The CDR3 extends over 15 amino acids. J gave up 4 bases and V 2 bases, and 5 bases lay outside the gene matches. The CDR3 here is CASSFGLAGVETQYF. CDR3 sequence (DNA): TGTGCCAGCAGCTTCGGTCTAGCGGGAGTAGAGACCCAGTACTTC. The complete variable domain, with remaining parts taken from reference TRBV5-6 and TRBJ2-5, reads DAGVTQSPTHLIKTRGQQVTLRCSPKSGHDTVSWYQQALGQGPQFIFQYYEEEERQRGNFPDRFSGHQFPNYSSELNVNALLLGDSALYLCASSFGLAGVETQYFGPGTRLLVL.

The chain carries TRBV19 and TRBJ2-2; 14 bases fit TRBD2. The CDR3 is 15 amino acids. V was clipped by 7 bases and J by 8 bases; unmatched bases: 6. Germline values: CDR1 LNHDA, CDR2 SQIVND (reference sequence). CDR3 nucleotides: TGTGCCAGTACGACTAGCGGGAGGGCCTCGGGGGAGCTGTTTTTT. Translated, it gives CASTTSGRASGELFF.

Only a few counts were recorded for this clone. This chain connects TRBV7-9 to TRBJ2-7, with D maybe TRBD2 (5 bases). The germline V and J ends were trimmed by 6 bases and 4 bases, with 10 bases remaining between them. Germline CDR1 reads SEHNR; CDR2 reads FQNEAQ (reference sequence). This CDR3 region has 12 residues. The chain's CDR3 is CASSFGVYEQYF. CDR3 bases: TGTGCCAGCAGTTTCGGGGTTTACGAGCAGTACTTC.